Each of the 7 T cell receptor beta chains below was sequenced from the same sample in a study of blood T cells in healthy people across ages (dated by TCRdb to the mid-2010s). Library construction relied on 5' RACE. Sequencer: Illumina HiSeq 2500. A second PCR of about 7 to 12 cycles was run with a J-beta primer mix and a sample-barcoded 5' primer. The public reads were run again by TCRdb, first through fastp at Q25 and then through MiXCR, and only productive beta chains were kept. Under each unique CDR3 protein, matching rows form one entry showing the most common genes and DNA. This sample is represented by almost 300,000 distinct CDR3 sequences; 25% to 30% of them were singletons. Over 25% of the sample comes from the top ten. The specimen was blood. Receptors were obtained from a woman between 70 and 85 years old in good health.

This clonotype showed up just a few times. In DNA, the CDR3 is TGTGCCAGCAGCGAGGACAGAGGGTCTTCCTACGAGCAGTACTTC. This codes for CASSEDRGSSYEQYF. The gene calls are TRBV6-5 and TRBJ2-5; possible D gene TRBD1, 6 bases. Judging by the DNA end, TRBJ2-7 fits better; the J call may be wrong. Per germline, CDR1 MNHEY and CDR2 SVGAGI. The CDR3 is 15 amino acids.

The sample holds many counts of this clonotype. The chain's CDR3 is CASSRSGSGETQYF. The CDR3 nucleotides read TGTGCCAGCAGTCGTAGCGGGAGTGGGGAGACCCAGTACTTC. The chain recombines TRBV7-2 with TRBJ2-5, with 9 bases matching TRBD2. The CDR3 spans 14 residues. After removal of 6 bases from V and 5 bases from J, the junction contained 7 bases not matched to a gene. Germline CDR1 SGHTA, CDR2 FQGNSA. The full variable domain, completed using reference TRBV7-2 and TRBJ2-5, is GAGVSQSPSNKVTEKGKDVELRCDPISGHTALYWYRQSLGQGLEFLIYFQGNSAPDKSGLPSDRFSAERTGGSVSTLTIQRTQQEDSAVYLCASSRSGSGETQYFGPGTRLLVL.

CDR3 loop: CASSPGTYYNEQFF. The CDR3 DNA is TGTGCCAGCAGCCCTGGGACATATTACAATGAGCAGTTCTTC. J is TRBJ2-1 and V is TRBV12-3 or TRBV12-4, with a possible D match to TRBD1 (6 bases). This CDR3 region has 14 residues. The V end was cut by 6 bases, the J end by 4 bases, with 13 bases between.

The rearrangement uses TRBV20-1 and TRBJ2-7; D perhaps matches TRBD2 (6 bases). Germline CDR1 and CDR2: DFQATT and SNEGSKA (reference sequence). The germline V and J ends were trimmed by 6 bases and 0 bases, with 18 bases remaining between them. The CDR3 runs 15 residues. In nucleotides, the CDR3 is TGCAGTGCCTCTGTATTCCGGGACTCCTCCTACGAGCAGTACTTC. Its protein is CSASVFRDSSYEQYF.

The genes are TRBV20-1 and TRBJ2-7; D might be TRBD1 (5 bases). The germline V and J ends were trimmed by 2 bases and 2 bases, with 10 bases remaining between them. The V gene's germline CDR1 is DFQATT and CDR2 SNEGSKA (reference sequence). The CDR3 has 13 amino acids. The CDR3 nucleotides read TGCAGTGCTAGACTGCCAGGGACCTACGAGCAGTACTTC. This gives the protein CSARLPGTYEQYF.

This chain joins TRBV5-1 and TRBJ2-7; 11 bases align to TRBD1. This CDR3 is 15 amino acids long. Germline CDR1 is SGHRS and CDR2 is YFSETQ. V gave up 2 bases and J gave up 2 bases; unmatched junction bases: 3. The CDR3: CASSFSGQGAYEQYF. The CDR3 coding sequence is TGCGCCAGCAGCTTCTCGGGACAGGGGGCCTACGAGCAGTACTTC.

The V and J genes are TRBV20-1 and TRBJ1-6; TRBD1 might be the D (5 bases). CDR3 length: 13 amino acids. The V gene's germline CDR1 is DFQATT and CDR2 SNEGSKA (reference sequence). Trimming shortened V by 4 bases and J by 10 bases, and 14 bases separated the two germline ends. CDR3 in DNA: TGCAGTGCTATTAGGGGACTTAACTCACCCCTCCACTTT. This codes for CSAIRGLNSPLHF.